Each of the 32 T cell receptor beta chains below was sequenced from the same sample in a study of beta chain features in type 1 diabetes. The whole isolated RNA underwent reverse transcription, so sequencing captured expressed TCRB transcripts. Generated by immunoSEQ multiplex PCR, the TCRdb table keeps only in-frame clones and is missing some. The top ten hold approximately 0.019% of the sample, which has approximately 380,000 clones, around 15% seen once. Input material: naive CD4+ T cells from blood. These receptors originate from a woman aged 18-35 years in good health.

This clone appeared once. V gene TRBV30 combines with J gene TRBJ2-7, with TRBD2 matching over 9 bases. Germline loops: CDR1 GTSNPN, CDR2 SVGIG (reference sequence). The CDR3 runs to 13 residues. V lost 6 bases to trimming and J lost 6 bases; unmatched junction nucleotides: 9. The CDR3 sequence is CACSGAGGPEQYF. The CDR3 nucleotides are TGTGCCTGCTCGGGGGCGGGAGGGCCCGAGCAGTACTTC.

This clone was observed a few times. This sequence joins TRBV19 and TRBJ1-2; unclear D gene. Germline V CDR1 and CDR2: LNHDA, SQIVND (reference sequence). V lost 6 bases and J lost 2, with 22 bases in between. This CDR3 is built from 17 residues. For the CDR3, the DNA is TGTGCCAGTAGAGGGAGACGAGGAGGACGGGTGAACTATGGCTACACCTTC. This gives the protein CASRGRRGGRVNYGYTF.

V usage is TRBV11-2 and J usage is TRBJ1-1; TRBD1 matches 7 bases. The CDR3 extends over 14 amino acids. The germline CDR1 and CDR2 sequences are SGHAT and FQNNGV. V trimming: 5 bases; J trimming: 1 base; junction bases outside the gene matches: 4. CDR3 amino acids: CASSLGTENTEAFF. In nucleotides, the CDR3 is TGTGCCAGCAGCCTTGGGACAGAGAACACTGAAGCTTTCTTT.

J is TRBJ1-2 and V is TRBV6-5; the D gene is possibly TRBD1 (5 bases). CDR1 is MNHEY and CDR2 is SVGAGI in the germline V gene. Trimming shortened V by 5 bases and J by 4 bases, and 5 bases separated the two germline ends. The CDR3 is 11 amino acids. The CDR3 coding sequence is TGTGCCAGCAGTGACAGCTATGGCTACACCTTC. The encoded protein is CASSDSYGYTF.

The V gene is TRBV4-3, the J gene TRBJ2-3, with 11 nucleotides matching TRBD2. Germline V gene sequence: CDR1 LGHNA, CDR2 YSLEER. Trimming took 0 bases from V and 15 from J; bases not matched to a gene: 8. The CDR3 spans 14 residues. CDR3 nucleotides: TGCGCCAGCAGCCAAGAAGTAGCGGGAGGGCCCGGTTATTTT. Protein sequence: CASSQEVAGGPGYF.

The rearrangement joins TRBV30 to TRBJ1-4; no clear D gene. CDR3 length: 14 residues. Trimming stripped 0 bases from V and 0 bases from J, with 5 bases between. Germline CDR1 reads GTSNPN; CDR2 reads SVGIG (reference sequence). This chain's CDR3 is CAWSVQTTNEKLFF. The DNA for the CDR3 is TGTGCCTGGAGTGTACAGACAACTAATGAAAAACTGTTTTTT. Together with reference TRBV30 and TRBJ1-4, the CDR3 gives the full variable domain: SQTIHQWPATLVQPVGSPLSLECTVEGTSNPNLYWYRQAAGRGLQLLFYSVGIGQISSEVPQNLSASRPQDRQFILSSKKLLLSDSGFYLCAWSVQTTNEKLFFGSGTQLSVL.

This clone was observed a handful of times. The chain combines TRBV7-8 with TRBJ1-2, with TRBD1 identical over 9 bases. Germline V gene lookup returns CDR1 SGHVS and CDR2 FQNEAQ. This CDR3 has 14 residues. V lost 1 base to trimming and J lost 6 bases; unmatched junction nucleotides: 3. CDR3 bases: TGTGCCAGCAGCTTAGTACAGGGGGCGGATGGCTACACCTTC. Residues: CASSLVQGADGYTF.

In this sample, this clone turned up a few times. The J gene is TRBJ2-1, the V gene TRBV30; 8 nucleotides match TRBD1. This CDR3 contains 16 residues. Unmatched junction bases numbered 10, after V lost 5 bases and J lost 1 base. The V gene's germline CDR1 is GTSNPN and CDR2 SVGIG (reference sequence). The CDR3, as DNA: TGTGCCTGGGGGGCCTTCGGACAGGGATCCTACAATGAGCAGTTCTTC. Its translation: CAWGAFGQGSYNEQFF.

The rearrangement links TRBV18 to TRBJ1-1, with 12 positions matching TRBD1. The CDR3 consists of 15 residues. Germline V gives CDR1 KGHSH, CDR2 LQKENI. The V gene end was trimmed by 4 bases and the J gene end by 3 bases; junction bases not matched to a gene: 3. CDR3 amino acids: CASSQGQGADTEAFF. In DNA, the CDR3 is TGTGCCAGCTCACAGGGACAGGGGGCAGACACTGAAGCTTTCTTT.

To note about this clone: The same CDR3 arises from other DNA sequences in this sample as well. The chain links TRBV10-3 to TRBJ2-7; D is unresolved. Trimming pared 2 bases from V and 2 bases from J, leaving 7 bases between. The germline V gene encodes CDR1 ENHRY and CDR2 SYGVKD. This CDR3 contains 13 residues. CDR3 in amino acids: CAISEGGTYEQYF. CDR3 in DNA: TGTGCCATCAGTGAGGGCGGAACCTACGAGCAGTACTTC.

This clone was seen more than once but under ten times. The chain links TRBV7-9 to TRBJ2-7, with 10 positions matching TRBD2. Germline CDR1 reads SEHNR; CDR2 reads FQNEAQ (reference sequence). The CDR3 spans 16 residues. The V segment lost 0 bases and the J segment 7 bases; nucleotides outside the gene matches: 9. The CDR3 DNA is TGTGCCAGCAGCTTAGCGGGGCTAGCGGGAGTTGATGAGCAGTACTTC. Translating it yields CASSLAGLAGVDEQYF.

V gene TRBV2 combines with J gene TRBJ2-7; 8 bases fit TRBD2. Germline CDR1 reads SNHLY; CDR2 reads FYNNEI. The J segment lost 6 bases and the V segment lost 6 bases, leaving 13 bases of the junction unmatched. CDR3 length equals 15 residues. Here the CDR3 reads CASSELGLEIGEQYF. DNA for the CDR3: TGTGCCAGCAGCGAACTGGGACTAGAAATCGGCGAGCAGTACTTC.

This clone occurred a few times. This rearrangement joins TRBV15 to TRBJ2-1, with D possibly matching TRBD2 (5 bases). Trimming stripped 5 bases from V and 2 bases from J, with 10 bases between. This CDR3 is 14 amino acids long. From germline, CDR1 is LNHNV and CDR2 YYDKDF (reference sequence). The CDR3 DNA reads TGTGCCACCAGCGGACTCCAGACCTACAATGAGCAGTTCTTC. It translates to CATSGLQTYNEQFF.

This clone was counted between two and nine times. This chain links TRBV13 with TRBJ2-4; D might be TRBD1 (5 bases). Trimming stripped 5 bases from V and 0 bases from J, with 14 bases between. This CDR3 has 16 residues. Germline V gives CDR1 PRHDT, CDR2 FYEKMQ (reference sequence). CDR3 nucleotides: TGTGCCAGCAGCCTACAGGCCAGATTAGCCAAAAACATTCAGTACTTC. This sequence encodes CASSLQARLAKNIQYF.

DNA for the CDR3: TGTGCCAGTAGTATTCGGTTGGTTGAGGCTGAGCAGTTCTTC. Encoded protein: CASSIRLVEAEQFF. This chain connects TRBV19 to TRBJ2-1; the D is unclear. The CDR3 consists of 14 residues. Germline assignment: CDR1 LNHDA and CDR2 SQIVND (reference sequence). V was cut by 3 bases and J by 9 bases, with 15 bases left in between.

This clone was seen a handful of times. The chain has TRBV7-9 and TRBJ1-4; D remains ambiguous. This CDR3 has 13 residues. Germline V gene sequence: CDR1 SEHNR, CDR2 FQNEAQ (reference sequence). V was pared by 4 bases and J by 3 bases, with 6 bases between. Here the CDR3 reads CASSSPPNEKLFF. The CDR3 region has the DNA TGTGCCAGCAGCTCTCCCCCTAATGAAAAACTGTTTTTT.

V gene TRBV6-5 combines with J gene TRBJ2-1; possibly TRBD1 for D (6 bases). Per the germline V gene, CDR1 is MNHEY and CDR2 is SVGAGI. With 2 bases removed from V and 6 bases from J, the gap between germline ends came to 17 bases. The CDR3 is 16 residues long. The chain's CDR3 is CASSYMGHASFNEQFF. CDR3 DNA sequence: TGTGCCAGCAGTTACATGGGACACGCTAGCTTCAATGAGCAGTTCTTC.

In this sample, this clone turned up a few times. In DNA, the CDR3 is TGCAGCGTTGAAAGGCGGGGCCTTGATACGCAGTATTTT. Its protein product is CSVERRGLDTQYF. The chain uses TRBV29-1 and TRBJ2-3, with D possibly TRBD2 on 6 matching bases. Germline V lookup: CDR1 SQVTM, CDR2 ANQGSEA. The CDR3 has 13 residues. V was trimmed by 2 bases and J by 6 bases, leaving 12 bases between them.

The genes are TRBV5-1 and TRBJ2-7; tentatively, D is TRBD1 (6 bases). CDR1 is SGHRS, CDR2 YFSETQ, per germline. V was trimmed by 4 bases and J by 6 bases, leaving 11 bases between them. This CDR3 region has 12 residues. The CDR3 is CASSSRGGEQYF. The CDR3 DNA reads TGCGCCAGCAGCAGTAGAGGGGGCGAGCAGTACTTC.

This chain uses TRBV30 with TRBJ2-5, with 7 bases matching TRBD1. The DNA end lines up better with TRBJ2-7; the J call may be wrong. The CDR3 length is 12 residues. CDR1 is GTSNPN and CDR2 is SVGIG in the germline V gene (reference sequence). The CDR3 protein is CAWNRGFYEQYF. The CDR3 DNA sequence: TGTGCCTGGAACAGGGGATTCTACGAGCAGTACTTC.

The genes are TRBV7-2 and TRBJ2-7; 7 bases are shared with TRBD1. The germline V gene has CDR1 SGHTA and CDR2 FQGNSA. V was clipped by 2 bases and J by 0 bases; unmatched bases: 10. The CDR3 is 17 amino acids. In nucleotides, the CDR3 is TGTGCCAGCAGCTTAACGAGGGGGCGCGGAGGCTCCTACGAGCAGTACTTC. Translating gives CASSLTRGRGGSYEQYF. The full variable domain, completed using reference TRBV7-2 and TRBJ2-7, is GAGVSQSPSNKVTEKGKDVELRCDPISGHTALYWYRQSLGQGLEFLIYFQGNSAPDKSGLPSDRFSAERTGGSVSTLTIQRTQQEDSAVYLCASSLTRGRGGSYEQYFGPGTRLTVT.

V and J are TRBV5-4 and TRBJ1-2; D is uncertain. V was clipped by 1 base and J by 8 bases, with 9 bases between them. Germline loops: CDR1 SGHNT, CDR2 YYREEE (reference sequence). This CDR3 has 12 residues. CDR3 sequence (DNA): TGTGCCAGCAGCTTGCATAGAGGAGGCTACACCTTC. It encodes CASSLHRGGYTF.

The J gene is TRBJ2-3, the V gene TRBV9; tentative D call: TRBD2 (6 bases). This CDR3 is 15 amino acids long. The germline CDR1 and CDR2 sequences are SGDLS and YYNGEE. Trimming shortened V by 6 bases and J by 3 bases, and 17 bases separated the two germline ends. CDR3 coding DNA: TGTGCCAGCAACCCAACGGGAGTTAGAACAGATACGCAGTATTTT. Translated, it gives CASNPTGVRTDTQYF.

This clone turned up a few times. The rearrangement uses TRBV5-1 and TRBJ1-1, with 8 bases aligning to TRBD1. V gave up 0 bases and J gave up 1 base; unmatched junction bases: 2. This CDR3 comprises 15 residues. CDR1 SGHRS and CDR2 YFSETQ come from the germline V gene. CDR3 region: CASSLVGTGNTEAFF. The CDR3 DNA reads as TGCGCCAGCAGCTTGGTGGGGACAGGGAACACTGAAGCTTTCTTT.

The genes are TRBV30 and TRBJ2-1; 14 bases map to TRBD2. Germline CDR1 is GTSNPN and CDR2 is SVGIG (reference sequence). The CDR3 runs to 17 residues. With V trimmed by 2 bases and J by 8 bases, 11 bases remained unmatched. The CDR3 DNA is TGTGCCTGGAGTCTACCTCGGGGACTAGCGGGAGTGTATGAGCAGTTCTTC. Its protein product is CAWSLPRGLAGVYEQFF. The full variable domain, its missing parts supplied by reference TRBV30 and TRBJ2-1, is SQTIHQWPATLVQPVGSPLSLECTVEGTSNPNLYWYRQAAGRGLQLLFYSVGIGQISSEVPQNLSASRPQDRQFILSSKKLLLSDSGFYLCAWSLPRGLAGVYEQFFGPGTRLTVL.

CDR3 amino acids: CAWSVQGLSEAFF. The DNA for the CDR3 is TGTGCCTGGAGTGTACAGGGACTAAGTGAAGCTTTCTTT. The rearrangement uses TRBV30 and TRBJ1-1, with D perhaps matching TRBD1 (6 bases). Deletions cut 0 bases from V and 7 bases from J, with 12 bases between. Germline loops: CDR1 GTSNPN, CDR2 SVGIG (reference sequence). This CDR3 is built from 13 residues.

The sample holds a few counts of this clone. The gene calls are TRBV29-1 and TRBJ2-7, with 8 bases fitting TRBD2. Looked up from germline, CDR1 is SQVTM and CDR2 is ANQGSEA. CDR3 size: 13 residues. The ends lost 6 bases at V and 3 bases at J; junction bases unmatched: 7. The CDR3 here is CSVAGVGFYEQYF. The CDR3 DNA sequence: TGCAGCGTAGCGGGAGTAGGGTTCTACGAGCAGTACTTC.

This clone was detected a few times. As DNA, the CDR3 is TGTGCCAGCAGCCAAGATCTAGCGGGTCGGCCCCCCGTTCAGTACTTC. This translates into CASSQDLAGRPPVQYF. The gene calls are TRBV4-2 and TRBJ2-4; TRBD2 matches 8 bases. The CDR3 length is 16 residues. Germline lookup yields CDR1 LGHNA and CDR2 YNFKEQ. The V segment lost 0 bases and the J segment 11 bases; nucleotides outside the gene matches: 12.

Only a few counts were recorded for this clone. The genes are TRBV5-1 and TRBJ2-5; D possibly corresponds to TRBD2 (6 bases). Per germline, CDR1 SGHRS and CDR2 YFSETQ. V lost 0 bases, J lost 4 bases, and 16 bases lay in between. There are 16 residues in the CDR3. Here the CDR3 DNA reads TGCGCCAGCAGCTTGGCCGGAGGGCAGGTCGGAGAGACCCAGTACTTC. Translated, it gives CASSLAGGQVGETQYF.

The sample holds a few counts of this clone. The J gene is TRBJ1-5, the V gene TRBV7-9; tentative D call: TRBD1 (5 bases). The V gene lost 1 base and the J gene lost 1 base, with 8 bases spanning the gap. CDR3 length equals 15 residues. The V gene's germline CDR1 is SEHNR and CDR2 FQNEAQ (reference sequence). CDR3 DNA: TGTGCCAGCAGCTTAGGGGGCTTAAGCAATCAGCCCCAGCATTTT. It is translated as CASSLGGLSNQPQHF.

The chain joins TRBV29-1 to TRBJ2-1, with D unclear. Germline V gives CDR1 SQVTM, CDR2 ANQGSEA. The length of the CDR3 is 13 residues. The germline V and J ends were trimmed by 3 bases and 5 bases, with 11 bases remaining between them. The CDR3 region is CSVDHRDNNEQFF. The CDR3 DNA is TGCAGCGTTGATCACCGAGATAACAATGAGCAGTTCTTC.

The chain is built from TRBV29-1 and TRBJ1-1; D is undetermined. The V end lost 3 bases, the J end lost 6 bases, and 8 bases lay between the germline ends. From germline, CDR1 is SQVTM and CDR2 ANQGSEA. The CDR3 is 11 amino acids. CDR3 protein: CSVDVSSEAFF. The CDR3 bases are TGCAGCGTTGATGTCTCTTCTGAAGCTTTCTTT.